This T cell receptor (beta chain) is from a study of cytomegalovirus exposure and HLA in healthy donors. Points from the study as a whole: About 87% or about 30% of the time was how often most TCR beta V segments were productive, according to an earlier analysis.

13 Jbeta primers and 60 Vbeta primers were used for the PCR. Data came from immunoSEQ multiplex PCR; TCRdb stores just in-frame clones and leaves some out. The data contain around 140,000 clones, approximately 82% of them singletons. About this clone itself: Its antigen is not identified.

CDR3 length equals 16 residues. Germline V gene lookup returns CDR1 WNHNN and CDR2 SYGVQD (reference sequence). V shed 4 bases and J shed 0 bases, with 12 bases lying between them. Sequencing was performed on PBMCs. The V call is TRBV10-1, the J call TRBJ2-2; no definite D call. The TCR comes from a woman aged 40 to 55 in good health and CMV-seronegative. For the CDR3, the DNA is TGCGCCAGCAGTGTGTCAACGGAGTCGAACACCGGGGAGCTGTTTTTT. Translating it yields CASSVSTESNTGELFF.